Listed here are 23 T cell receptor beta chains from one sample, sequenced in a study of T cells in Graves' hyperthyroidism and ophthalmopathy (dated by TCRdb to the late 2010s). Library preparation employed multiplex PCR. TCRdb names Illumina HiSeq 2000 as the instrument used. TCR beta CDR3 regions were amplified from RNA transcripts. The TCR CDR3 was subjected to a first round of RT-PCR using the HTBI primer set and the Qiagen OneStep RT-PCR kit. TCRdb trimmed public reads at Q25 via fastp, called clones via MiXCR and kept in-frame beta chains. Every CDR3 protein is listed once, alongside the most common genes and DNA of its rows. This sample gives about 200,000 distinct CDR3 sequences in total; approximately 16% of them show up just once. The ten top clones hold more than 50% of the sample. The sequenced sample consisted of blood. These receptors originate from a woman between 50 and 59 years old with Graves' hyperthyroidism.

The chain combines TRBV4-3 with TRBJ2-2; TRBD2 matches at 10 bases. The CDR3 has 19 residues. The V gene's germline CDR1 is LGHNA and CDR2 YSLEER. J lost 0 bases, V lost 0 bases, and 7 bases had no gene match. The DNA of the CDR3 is TGCGCCAGCAGCCAAGATTTAGCGGGAGGTTCCGCGAACACCGGGGAGCTGTTTTTT. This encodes CASSQDLAGGSANTGELFF.

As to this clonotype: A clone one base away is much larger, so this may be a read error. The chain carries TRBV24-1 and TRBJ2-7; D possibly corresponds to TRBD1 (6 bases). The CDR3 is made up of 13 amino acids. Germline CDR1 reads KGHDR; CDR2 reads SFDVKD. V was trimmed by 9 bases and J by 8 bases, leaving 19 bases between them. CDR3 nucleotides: TGTGCCACCTCACAGGACGGGACACGACAGCAGTACTTC. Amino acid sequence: CATSQDGTRQQYF.

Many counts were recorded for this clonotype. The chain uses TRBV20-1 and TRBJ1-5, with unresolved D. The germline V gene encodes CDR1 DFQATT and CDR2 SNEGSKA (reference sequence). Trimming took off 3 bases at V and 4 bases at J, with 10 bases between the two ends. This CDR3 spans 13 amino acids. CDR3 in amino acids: CSASARFNQPQHF. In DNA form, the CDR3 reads TGCAGTGCTAGCGCGCGTTTTAATCAGCCCCAGCATTTT.

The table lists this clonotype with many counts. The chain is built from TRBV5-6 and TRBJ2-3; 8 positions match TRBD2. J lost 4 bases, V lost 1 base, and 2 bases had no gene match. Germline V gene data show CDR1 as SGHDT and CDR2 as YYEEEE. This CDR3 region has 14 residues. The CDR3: CASSLSGSADTQYF. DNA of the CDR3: TGTGCCAGCAGCTTGAGCGGGAGTGCAGATACGCAGTATTTT. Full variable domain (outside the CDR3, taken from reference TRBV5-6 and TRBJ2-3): DAGVTQSPTHLIKTRGQQVTLRCSPKSGHDTVSWYQQALGQGPQFIFQYYEEEERQRGNFPDRFSGHQFPNYSSELNVNALLLGDSALYLCASSLSGSADTQYFGPGTRLTVL.

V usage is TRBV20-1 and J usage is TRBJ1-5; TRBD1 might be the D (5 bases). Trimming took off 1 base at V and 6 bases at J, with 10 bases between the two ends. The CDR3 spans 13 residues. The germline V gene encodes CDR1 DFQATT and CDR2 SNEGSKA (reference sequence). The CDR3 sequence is CSARVGGIQPQHF. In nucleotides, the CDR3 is TGCAGTGCTAGAGTTGGGGGAATTCAGCCCCAGCATTTT.

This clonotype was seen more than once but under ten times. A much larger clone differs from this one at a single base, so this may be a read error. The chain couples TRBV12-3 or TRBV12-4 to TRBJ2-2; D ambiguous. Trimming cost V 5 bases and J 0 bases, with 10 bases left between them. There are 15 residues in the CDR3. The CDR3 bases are TGTGCCAGCAGTACCGGCACCGCGAACACCGGGGAGCTGTTTTTT. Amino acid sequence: CASSTGTANTGELFF.

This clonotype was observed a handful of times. The CDR3 is CSASTVGIQETQYF. The CDR3 DNA follows: TGCAGTGCTAGCACAGTGGGGATCCAAGAGACCCAGTACTTC. This rearrangement joins TRBV20-1 to TRBJ2-5; D is unclear. The CDR3 extends over 14 amino acids. Per the germline V gene, CDR1 is DFQATT and CDR2 is SNEGSKA (reference sequence). V lost 3 bases, J lost 1 base, and 12 bases lay in between.

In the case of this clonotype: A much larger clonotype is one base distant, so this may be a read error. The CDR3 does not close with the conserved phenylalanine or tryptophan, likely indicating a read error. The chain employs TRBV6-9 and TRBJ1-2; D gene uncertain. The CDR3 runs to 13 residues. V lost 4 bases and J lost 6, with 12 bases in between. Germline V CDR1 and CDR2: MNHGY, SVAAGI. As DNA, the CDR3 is TGTGCCAGCAGTTCGACACTCCGGAATGGCTACACCTCC. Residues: CASSSTLRNGYTS.

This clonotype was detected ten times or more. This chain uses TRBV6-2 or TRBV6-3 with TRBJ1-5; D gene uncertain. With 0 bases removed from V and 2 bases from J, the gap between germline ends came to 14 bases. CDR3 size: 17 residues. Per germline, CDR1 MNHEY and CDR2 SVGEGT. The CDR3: CASSYSSRGTGNQPQHF. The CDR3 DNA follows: TGTGCCAGCAGTTACTCGAGTCGGGGTACTGGCAATCAGCCCCAGCATTTT.

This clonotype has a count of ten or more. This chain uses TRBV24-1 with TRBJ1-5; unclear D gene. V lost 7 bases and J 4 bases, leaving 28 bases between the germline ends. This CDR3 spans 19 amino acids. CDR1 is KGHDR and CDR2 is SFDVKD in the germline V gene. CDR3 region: CATSILFNWFANSNQPQHF. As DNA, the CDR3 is TGTGCCACCAGCATCCTCTTTAACTGGTTTGCTAATTCGAATCAGCCCCAGCATTTT.

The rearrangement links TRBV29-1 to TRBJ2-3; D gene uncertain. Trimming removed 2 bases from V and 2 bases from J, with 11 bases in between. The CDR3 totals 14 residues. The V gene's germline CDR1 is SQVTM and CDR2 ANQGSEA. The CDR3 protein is CSVERSGPTDTQYF. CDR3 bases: TGCAGCGTTGAACGATCTGGGCCCACAGATACGCAGTATTTT.

The CDR3: CASSEESGGYTGELFF. Written as DNA, the CDR3 is TGTGCCAGCAGTGAAGAATCGGGAGGGTACACCGGGGAGCTGTTTTTT. The J gene is TRBJ2-2, the V gene TRBV6-1; 8 nucleotides line up with TRBD2. The CDR3 has 16 residues. Germline CDR1 is MNHNS and CDR2 is SASEGT. Trimming removed 1 base from V and 3 bases from J; junction bases left unmatched: 4.

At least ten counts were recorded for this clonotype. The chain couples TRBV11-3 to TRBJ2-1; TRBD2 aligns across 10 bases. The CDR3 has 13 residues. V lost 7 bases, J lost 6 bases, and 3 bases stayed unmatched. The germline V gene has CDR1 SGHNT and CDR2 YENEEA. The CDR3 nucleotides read TGTGCCAGCAAGCGGGAGGGCCGCAATGAGCAGTTCTTC. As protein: CASKREGRNEQFF.

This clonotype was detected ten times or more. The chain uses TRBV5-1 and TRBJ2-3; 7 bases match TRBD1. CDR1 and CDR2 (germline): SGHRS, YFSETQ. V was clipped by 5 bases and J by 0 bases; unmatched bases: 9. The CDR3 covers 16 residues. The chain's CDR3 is CASSYQTGRSTDTQYF. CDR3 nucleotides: TGCGCCAGCAGTTACCAGACAGGGCGGAGCACAGATACGCAGTATTTT.

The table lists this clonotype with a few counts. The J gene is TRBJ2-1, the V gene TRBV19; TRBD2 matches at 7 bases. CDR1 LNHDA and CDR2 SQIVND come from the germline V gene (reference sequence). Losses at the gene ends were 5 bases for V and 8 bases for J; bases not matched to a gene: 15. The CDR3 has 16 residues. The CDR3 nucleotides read TGTGCCAGTAGTGCCCCCGAGACTAGCAGTATAGATGAGCAGTTCTTC. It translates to CASSAPETSSIDEQFF. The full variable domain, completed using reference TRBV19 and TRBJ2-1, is DGGITQSPKYLFRKEGQNVTLSCEQNLNHDAMYWYRQDPGQGLRLIYYSQIVNDFQKGDIAEGYSVSREKKESFPLTVTSAQKNPTAFYLCASSAPETSSIDEQFFGPGTRLTVL.

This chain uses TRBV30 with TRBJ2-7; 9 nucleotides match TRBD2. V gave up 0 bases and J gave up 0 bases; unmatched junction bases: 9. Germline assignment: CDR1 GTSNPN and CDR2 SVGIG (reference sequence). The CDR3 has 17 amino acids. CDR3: CAWSVRGLATSSYEQYF. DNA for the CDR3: TGTGCCTGGAGTGTACGAGGACTAGCGACGAGCTCCTACGAGCAGTACTTC.

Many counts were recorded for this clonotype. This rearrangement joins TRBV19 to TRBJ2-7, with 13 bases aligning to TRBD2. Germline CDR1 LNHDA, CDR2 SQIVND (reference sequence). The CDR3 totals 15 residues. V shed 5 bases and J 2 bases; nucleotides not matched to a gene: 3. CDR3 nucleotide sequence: TGTGCCAGTAGTGAAACTAGCGGGAGGGCCTACGAGCAGTACTTC. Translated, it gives CASSETSGRAYEQYF.

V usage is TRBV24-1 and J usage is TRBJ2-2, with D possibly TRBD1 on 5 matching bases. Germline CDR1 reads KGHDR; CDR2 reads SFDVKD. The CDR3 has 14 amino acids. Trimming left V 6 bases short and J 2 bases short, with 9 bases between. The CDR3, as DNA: TGTGCCACCAGTACAGGTAGAAACACCGGGGAGCTGTTTTTT. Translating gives CATSTGRNTGELFF.

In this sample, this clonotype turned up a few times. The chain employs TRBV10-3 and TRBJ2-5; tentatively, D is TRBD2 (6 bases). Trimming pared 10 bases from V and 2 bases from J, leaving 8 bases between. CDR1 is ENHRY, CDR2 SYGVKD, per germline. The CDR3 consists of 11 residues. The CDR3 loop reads CATGLQETQYF. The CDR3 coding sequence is TGTGCCACGGGACTTCAAGAGACCCAGTACTTC.

The CDR3: CASHGGYSYNEQFF. The CDR3 coding sequence is TGTGCCAGTCACGGCGGATACTCCTACAATGAGCAGTTCTTC. The chain has TRBV3-1 and TRBJ2-1; D is uncertain. Deletions cut 9 bases from V and 0 bases from J, with 12 bases between. This CDR3 contains 14 residues. CDR1 LGHDT and CDR2 YNNKEL come from the germline V gene (reference sequence).

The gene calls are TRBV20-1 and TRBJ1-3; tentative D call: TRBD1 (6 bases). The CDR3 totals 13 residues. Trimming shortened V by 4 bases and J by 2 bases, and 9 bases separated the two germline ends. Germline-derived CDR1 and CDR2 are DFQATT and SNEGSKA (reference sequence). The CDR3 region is CSANRETGNTIYF. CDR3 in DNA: TGCAGTGCTAACAGGGAAACTGGAAACACCATATATTTT.

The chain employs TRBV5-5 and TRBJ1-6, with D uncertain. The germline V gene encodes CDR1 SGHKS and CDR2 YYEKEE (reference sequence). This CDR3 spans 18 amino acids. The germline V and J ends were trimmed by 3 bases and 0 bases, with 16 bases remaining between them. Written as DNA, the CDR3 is TGTGCCAGCAGCTCCGGGCTACCCTCGAGCTCCTATAATTCACCCCTCCACTTT. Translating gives CASSSGLPSSSYNSPLHF. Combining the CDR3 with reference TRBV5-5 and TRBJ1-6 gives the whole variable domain DAGVTQSPTHLIKTRGQQVTLRCSPISGHKSVSWYQQVLGQGPQFIFQYYEKEERGRGNFPDRFSARQFPNYSSELNVNALLLGDSALYLCASSSGLPSSSYNSPLHFGNGTRLTVT.

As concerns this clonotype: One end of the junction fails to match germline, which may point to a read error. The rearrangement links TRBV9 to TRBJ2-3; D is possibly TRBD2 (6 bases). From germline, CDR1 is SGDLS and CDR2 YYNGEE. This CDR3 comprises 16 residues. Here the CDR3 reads CTSSPRDWSVTDTQYF. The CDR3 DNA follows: TGTACCAGCAGCCCCCGGGACTGGAGTGTCACAGATACGCAGTATTTT.